The rows below give T cell receptor beta chains drawn from one sample of a study of beta chain features in type 1 diabetes. Sequencing was performed with immunoSEQ multiplex PCR; in TCRdb, only in-frame clones are kept and a portion is missing. The data contain 300,000 to 450,000 clones, around an eighth of them singletons. Sequencing used naive CD4+ T cells from blood. The receptors originated from a woman aged 18 to 35 with type 1 diabetes. Each CDR3 is given with its conserved first and last residue. The D gene is left open where the match is weak. Only some rows state a clone size, as once, few, many or a class for expanded clones.

j_gene: TRBJ1-1; v_gene: TRBV29-1; d_gene: TRBD1; abundance: few; CDR3aa: CSVSAGQWNTEAFF; CDR3nt: TGCAGCGTTTCTGCGGGACAGTGGAACACTGAAGCTTTCTTT
j_gene: TRBJ2-5; v_gene: TRBV5-1; d_gene: NA; abundance: few; CDR3aa: CASAKEQETQYF; CDR3nt: TGCGCCAGCGCGAAAGAACAAGAGACCCAGTACTTC
j_gene: TRBJ2-7; v_gene: TRBV18; d_gene: NA; abundance: NA; CDR3aa: CASSPPGQYHEQYF; CDR3nt: TGTGCCAGCTCACCACCCGGACAGTACCACGAGCAGTACTTC
j_gene: TRBJ2-7; v_gene: TRBV4-1; d_gene: NA; abundance: NA; CDR3aa: CASSQGRARGSRDFEQYF; CDR3nt: TGCGCCAGCAGCCAAGGAAGAGCTAGGGGAAGTCGAGATTTCGAGCAGTACTTC
j_gene: TRBJ2-7; v_gene: TRBV10-1; d_gene: TRBD1; abundance: NA; CDR3aa: CASSGTSGTGIYEQYF; CDR3nt: TGCGCCAGCAGTGGAACGTCCGGGACAGGGATATACGAGCAGTACTTC
j_gene: TRBJ2-1; v_gene: TRBV15; d_gene: TRBD2; abundance: NA; CDR3aa: CATSRQGLAGGNEQFF; CDR3nt: TGTGCCACCAGCAGGCAGGGACTAGCGGGAGGAAATGAGCAGTTCTTC
j_gene: TRBJ1-2; v_gene: TRBV28; d_gene: NA; abundance: few; CDR3aa: CASRRGGDGYGYTF; CDR3nt: TGTGCCAGCCGTCGGGGCGGGGACGGTTATGGCTACACCTTC
j_gene: TRBJ1-2; v_gene: TRBV10-3; d_gene: NA; abundance: NA; CDR3aa: CAISEALNYGYTF; CDR3nt: TGTGCCATCAGTGAAGCACTTAACTATGGCTACACCTTC
j_gene: TRBJ2-3; v_gene: TRBV5-4; d_gene: TRBD2; abundance: NA; CDR3aa: CASSLERASGYTDTQYF; CDR3nt: TGTGCCAGCAGCTTGGAGAGGGCTAGCGGGTACACAGATACGCAGTATTTT
j_gene: TRBJ2-3; v_gene: TRBV6-6; d_gene: TRBD2; abundance: few; CDR3aa: CASTRGGWVDTQYF; CDR3nt: TGTGCCAGCACTCGCGGGGGGTGGGTAGATACGCAGTATTTT
j_gene: TRBJ1-4; v_gene: TRBV9; d_gene: TRBD1; abundance: NA; CDR3aa: CASSVTGQVGEKLFF; CDR3nt: TGTGCCAGCAGCGTGACAGGGCAAGTGGGTGAAAAACTGTTTTTT
j_gene: TRBJ2-5; v_gene: TRBV4-2; d_gene: NA; abundance: few; CDR3aa: CASSPGTPEETQYF; CDR3nt: TGTGCCAGCAGCCCCGGGACTCCTGAAGAGACCCAGTACTTC
j_gene: TRBJ2-1; v_gene: TRBV13; d_gene: TRBD2; abundance: few; CDR3aa: CASSGASNSGDHSSYNEQFF; CDR3nt: TGTGCCAGCAGCGGGGCCTCGAATAGCGGGGACCACAGCTCCTACAATGAGCAGTTCTTC
j_gene: TRBJ2-2; v_gene: TRBV2; d_gene: NA; abundance: NA; CDR3aa: CASSRANTGELFF; CDR3nt: TGTGCCAGCAGTAGAGCGAACACCGGGGAGCTGTTTTTT
j_gene: TRBJ1-1; v_gene: TRBV18; d_gene: NA; abundance: few; CDR3aa: CASSPRRTEAFF; CDR3nt: TGTGCCAGCTCACCACGGAGGACTGAAGCTTTCTTT
j_gene: TRBJ2-3; v_gene: TRBV5-1; d_gene: TRBD2; abundance: few; CDR3aa: CASSLVPGLARPDTQYF; CDR3nt: TGCGCCAGCAGCTTGGTACCGGGACTAGCAAGGCCAGATACGCAGTATTTT
j_gene: TRBJ2-3; v_gene: TRBV4-2; d_gene: TRBD1; abundance: NA; CDR3aa: CASSPPGTGGSDTQYF; CDR3nt: TGTGCCAGCAGCCCGCCCGGGACAGGGGGCTCAGATACGCAGTATTTT
j_gene: TRBJ1-1; v_gene: TRBV2; d_gene: NA; abundance: NA; CDR3aa: CASQSRTANTEAFF; CDR3nt: TGTGCCAGCCAGAGCCGGACAGCGAACACTGAAGCTTTCTTT
j_gene: TRBJ2-4; v_gene: TRBV2; d_gene: TRBD2; abundance: NA; CDR3aa: CASSDRARGTSGRVAKNIQYF; CDR3nt: TGTGCCAGCAGTGATAGAGCCCGCGGGACTAGCGGGAGGGTGGCCAAAAACATTCAGTACTTC
j_gene: TRBJ2-3; v_gene: TRBV5-1; d_gene: NA; abundance: few; CDR3aa: CASSNWGSWADTQYF; CDR3nt: TGCGCCAGCAGTAATTGGGGCAGCTGGGCAGATACGCAGTATTTT
j_gene: TRBJ2-7; v_gene: TRBV7-9; d_gene: NA; abundance: few; CDR3aa: CASSLRGYEQYF; CDR3nt: TGTGCCAGCAGCTTAAGAGGGTACGAGCAGTACTTC
j_gene: TRBJ2-5; v_gene: TRBV18; d_gene: NA; abundance: NA; CDR3aa: CASSFGEQETQYF; CDR3nt: TGTGCCAGCTCATTCGGGGAACAAGAGACCCAGTACTTC
j_gene: TRBJ1-1; v_gene: TRBV2; d_gene: NA; abundance: few; CDR3aa: CASSGGRAGAVGAFF; CDR3nt: TGTGCCAGCAGCGGGGGTCGGGCGGGAGCTGTGGGAGCTTTCTTT
j_gene: TRBJ2-2; v_gene: TRBV12-5; d_gene: TRBD1; abundance: few; CDR3aa: CASRGQHTGELFF; CDR3nt: TGTGCTAGTAGGGGACAGCACACCGGGGAGCTGTTTTTT
j_gene: TRBJ2-5; v_gene: TRBV20-1; d_gene: TRBD2; abundance: NA; CDR3aa: CSSGGGTQYF; CDR3nt: TGCAGTTCCGGGGGGGGGACCCAGTACTTC
j_gene: TRBJ1-2; v_gene: TRBV28; d_gene: NA; abundance: NA; CDR3aa: CASSTVRYGYTF; CDR3nt: TGTGCCAGCAGTACAGTTCGCTATGGCTACACCTTC
j_gene: TRBJ2-4; v_gene: TRBV27; d_gene: NA; abundance: few; CDR3aa: CASSLMSENIQYF; CDR3nt: TGTGCCAGCAGTTTGATGAGTGAAAACATTCAGTACTTC
j_gene: TRBJ1-2; v_gene: TRBV2; d_gene: NA; abundance: NA; CDR3aa: CASSEASQNYGYTF; CDR3nt: TGTGCCAGCAGTGAGGCCAGTCAGAACTATGGCTACACCTTC
j_gene: TRBJ2-3; v_gene: TRBV23-1; d_gene: TRBD1; abundance: NA; CDR3aa: CASSKGTGGRVTDTQYF; CDR3nt: TGCGCCAGCAGCAAGGGAACAGGGGGAAGAGTGACGGATACGCAGTATTTT
j_gene: TRBJ1-6; v_gene: TRBV23-1; d_gene: TRBD1; abundance: few; CDR3aa: CASSQPPPGTGESPLHF; CDR3nt: TGCGCCAGCAGTCAACCTCCCCCCGGGACAGGGGAATCACCCCTCCACTTT
j_gene: TRBJ2-5; v_gene: TRBV11-2; d_gene: TRBD2; abundance: NA; CDR3aa: CASSLEGLRQTQYF; CDR3nt: TGTGCCAGCAGCTTAGAGGGACTACGGCAGACCCAGTACTTC
j_gene: TRBJ1-1; v_gene: TRBV5-4; d_gene: NA; abundance: NA; CDR3aa: CASSFPGRTEAFF; CDR3nt: TGTGCCAGCAGCTTCCCAGGGCGCACTGAAGCTTTCTTT
j_gene: TRBJ1-1; v_gene: TRBV29-1; d_gene: NA; abundance: NA; CDR3aa: CSLLQGSEAFF; CDR3nt: TGCAGCCTCCTACAGGGATCTGAAGCTTTCTTT
j_gene: TRBJ2-1; v_gene: TRBV28; d_gene: TRBD2; abundance: NA; CDR3aa: CASSKWTSGDNEQFF; CDR3nt: TGTGCCAGCAGTAAGTGGACTAGCGGGGACAATGAGCAGTTCTTC
j_gene: TRBJ2-1; v_gene: TRBV9; d_gene: TRBD2; abundance: NA; CDR3aa: CASSGSGTTYNEQFF; CDR3nt: TGTGCCAGCAGCGGGTCCGGGACTACCTACAATGAGCAGTTCTTC
j_gene: TRBJ2-3; v_gene: TRBV4-3; d_gene: TRBD1; abundance: NA; CDR3aa: CASSQEDRVTQYF; CDR3nt: TGCGCCAGCAGCCAAGAGGACAGGGTAACGCAGTATTTT
j_gene: TRBJ2-5; v_gene: TRBV5-1; d_gene: TRBD2; abundance: NA; CDR3aa: CATKTSGSYRETQYF; CDR3nt: TGCGCCACCAAGACTAGCGGGAGTTATAGGGAGACCCAGTACTTC
j_gene: TRBJ2-3; v_gene: TRBV7-2; d_gene: NA; abundance: NA; CDR3aa: CASSSYGNTQYF; CDR3nt: TGTGCCAGCAGCTCCTACGGGAATACGCAGTATTTT
j_gene: TRBJ2-2; v_gene: TRBV11-3; d_gene: TRBD2; abundance: few; CDR3aa: CASSPESLAGGWTGELFF; CDR3nt: TGTGCCAGCAGCCCAGAGAGTCTAGCGGGGGGCTGGACCGGGGAGCTGTTTTTT
j_gene: TRBJ2-7; v_gene: TRBV7-9; d_gene: NA; abundance: NA; CDR3aa: CASSLFAAEEQYF; CDR3nt: TGTGCCAGCAGCTTATTCGCTGCGGAGGAGCAGTACTTC
j_gene: TRBJ2-1; v_gene: TRBV7-2; d_gene: TRBD2; abundance: NA; CDR3aa: CASSLGGTSLNEQFF; CDR3nt: TGTGCCAGCAGCTTAGGGGGGACTAGCCTCAATGAGCAGTTCTTC